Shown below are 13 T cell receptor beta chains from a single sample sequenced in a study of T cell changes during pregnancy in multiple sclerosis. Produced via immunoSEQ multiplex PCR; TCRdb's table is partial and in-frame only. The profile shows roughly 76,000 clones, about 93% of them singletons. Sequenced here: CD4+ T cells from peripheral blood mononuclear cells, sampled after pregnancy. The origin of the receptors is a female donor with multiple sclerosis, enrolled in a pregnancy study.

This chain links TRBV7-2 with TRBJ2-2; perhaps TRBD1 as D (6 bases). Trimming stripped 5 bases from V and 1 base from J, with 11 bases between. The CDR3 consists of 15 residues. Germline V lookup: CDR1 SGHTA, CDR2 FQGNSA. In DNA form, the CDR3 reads TGTGCCAGCAGCCCGAAGACAGGGAACACCGGGGAGCTGTTTTTT. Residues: CASSPKTGNTGELFF.

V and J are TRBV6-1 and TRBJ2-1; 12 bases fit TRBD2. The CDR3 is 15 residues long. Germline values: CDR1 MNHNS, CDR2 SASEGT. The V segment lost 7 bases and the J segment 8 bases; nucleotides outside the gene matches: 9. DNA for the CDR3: TGTGCCAGCACCAAGAGGGGGACTAGCGGGTATGAGCAGTTCTTC. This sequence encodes CASTKRGTSGYEQFF.

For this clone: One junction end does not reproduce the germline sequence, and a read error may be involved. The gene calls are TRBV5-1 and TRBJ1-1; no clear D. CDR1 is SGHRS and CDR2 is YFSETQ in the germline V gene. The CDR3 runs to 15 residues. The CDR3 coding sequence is TGCGCCAGCACCTTGGAGGCACTAGGGAACACTGAAGCTTTCTTT. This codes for CASTLEALGNTEAFF.

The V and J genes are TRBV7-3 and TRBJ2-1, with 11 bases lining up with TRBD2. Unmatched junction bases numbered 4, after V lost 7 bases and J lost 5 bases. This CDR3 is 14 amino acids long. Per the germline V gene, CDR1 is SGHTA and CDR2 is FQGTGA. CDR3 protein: CASIRLAGNNEQFF. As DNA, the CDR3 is TGTGCCAGCATCCGACTAGCGGGAAACAATGAGCAGTTCTTC.

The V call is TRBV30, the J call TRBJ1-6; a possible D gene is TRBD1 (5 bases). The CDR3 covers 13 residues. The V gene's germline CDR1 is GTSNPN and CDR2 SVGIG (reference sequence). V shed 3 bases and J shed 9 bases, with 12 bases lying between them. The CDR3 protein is CAWSLGVGSPLHF. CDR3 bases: TGTGCCTGGAGCCTAGGGGTCGGTTCACCCCTCCACTTT.

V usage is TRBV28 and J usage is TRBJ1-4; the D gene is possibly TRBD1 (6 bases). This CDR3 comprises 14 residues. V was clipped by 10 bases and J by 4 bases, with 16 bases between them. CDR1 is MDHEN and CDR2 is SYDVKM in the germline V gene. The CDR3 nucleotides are TGTGCCACTGGACCGACAGGAGTTAATGAAAAACTGTTTTTT. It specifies CATGPTGVNEKLFF. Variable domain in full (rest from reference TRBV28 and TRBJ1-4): DVKVTQSSRYLVKRTGEKVFLECVQDMDHENMFWYRQDPGLGLRLIYFSYDVKMKEKGDIPEGYSVSREKKERFSLILESASTNQTSMYLCATGPTGVNEKLFFGSGTQLSVL.

CDR3 DNA: TGTGCCAGCAGCTTGTCAGCGGGGGTCCTAGCCAAAAACATTCAGTACTTC. It codes for CASSLSAGVLAKNIQYF. The genes are TRBV7-2 and TRBJ2-4, with 8 positions matching TRBD2. Looked up from germline, CDR1 is SGHTA and CDR2 is FQGNSA. This CDR3 contains 17 residues. V was clipped by 3 bases and J by 0 bases; unmatched bases: 7.

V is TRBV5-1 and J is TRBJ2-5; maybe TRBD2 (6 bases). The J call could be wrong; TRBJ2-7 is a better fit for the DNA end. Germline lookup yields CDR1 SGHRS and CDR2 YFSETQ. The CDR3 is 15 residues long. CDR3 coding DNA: TGCGCCAGCAGCCCTGGGGGGAGGACTTCCTACGAGCAGTACTTC. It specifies CASSPGGRTSYEQYF.

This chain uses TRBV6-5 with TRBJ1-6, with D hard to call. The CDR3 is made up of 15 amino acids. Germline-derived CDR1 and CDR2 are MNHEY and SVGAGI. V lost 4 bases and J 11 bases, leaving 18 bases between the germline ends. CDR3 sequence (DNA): TGTGCCAGCAGTTCCATCCCACTGGTGGGCCCACCCCTCCACTTT. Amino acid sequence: CASSSIPLVGPPLHF.

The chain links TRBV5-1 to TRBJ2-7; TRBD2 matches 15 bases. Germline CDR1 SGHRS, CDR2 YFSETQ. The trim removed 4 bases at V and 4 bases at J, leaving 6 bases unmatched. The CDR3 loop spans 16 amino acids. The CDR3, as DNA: TGCGCCAGCAGCCCTTTAGGGACTAGCGGGAGGTACGAGCAGTACTTC. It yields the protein CASSPLGTSGRYEQYF.

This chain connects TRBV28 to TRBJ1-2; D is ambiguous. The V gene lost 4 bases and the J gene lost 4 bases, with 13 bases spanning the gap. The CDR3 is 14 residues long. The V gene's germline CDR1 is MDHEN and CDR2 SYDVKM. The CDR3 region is CASSSSQPGYGYTF. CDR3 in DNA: TGTGCCAGCAGTTCCAGCCAACCGGGCTATGGCTACACCTTC.

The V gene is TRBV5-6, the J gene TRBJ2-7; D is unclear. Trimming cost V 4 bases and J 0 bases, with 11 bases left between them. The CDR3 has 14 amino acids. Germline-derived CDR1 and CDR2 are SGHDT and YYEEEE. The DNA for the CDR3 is TGTGCCAGCAGCCTCTCCTCGAGCTCCTACGAGCAGTACTTC. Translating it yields CASSLSSSSYEQYF.

The CDR3 protein is CASSGGAREKLFF. The CDR3 bases are TGTGCCAGCAGTGGGGGGGCAAGGGAAAAACTGTTTTTT. The chain has TRBV28 and TRBJ1-4, with D possibly being TRBD1 (6 bases). Germline assignment: CDR1 MDHEN and CDR2 SYDVKM. The CDR3 spans 13 residues. Deletions cut 5 bases from V and 8 bases from J, with 12 bases between.